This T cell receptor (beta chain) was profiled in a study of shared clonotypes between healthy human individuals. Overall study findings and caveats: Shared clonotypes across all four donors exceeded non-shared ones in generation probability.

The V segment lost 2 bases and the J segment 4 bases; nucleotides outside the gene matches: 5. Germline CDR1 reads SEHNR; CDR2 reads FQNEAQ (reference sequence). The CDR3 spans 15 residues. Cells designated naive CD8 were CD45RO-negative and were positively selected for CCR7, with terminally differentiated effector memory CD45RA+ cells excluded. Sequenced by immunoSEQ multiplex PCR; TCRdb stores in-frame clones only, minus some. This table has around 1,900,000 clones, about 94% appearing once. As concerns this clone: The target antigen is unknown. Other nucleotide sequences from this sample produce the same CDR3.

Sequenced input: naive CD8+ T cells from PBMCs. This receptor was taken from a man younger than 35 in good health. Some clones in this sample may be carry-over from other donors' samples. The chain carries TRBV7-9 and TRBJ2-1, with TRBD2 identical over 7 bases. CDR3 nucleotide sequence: TGTGCCAGCAGCTTATCAGCGGGAAGTTACAATGAGCAGTTCTTC. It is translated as CASSLSAGSYNEQFF. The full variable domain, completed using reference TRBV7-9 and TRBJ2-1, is DTGVSQNPRHKITKRGQNVTFRCDPISEHNRLYWYRQTLGQGPEFLTYFQNEAQLEKSRLLSDRFSAERPKGSFSTLEIQRTEQGDSAMYLCASSLSAGSYNEQFFGPGTRLTVL.